A single sample is the source of the 23 T cell receptor beta chains below, sequenced in a study of blood T cell repertoires in COVID-19 (TCRdb year 2020). Library preparation was by the immunoSEQ multiplex PCR assay. Held by TCRdb, this immuneACCESS table contains in-frame sequences only and omits some clones. Under half of the omission traces to an unresolved V gene where checked; the cause of the rest is unknown. This sample comprises around 30,000 clones, around 75% of them detected only once. The ten largest clonotypes hold roughly 15% of the sample. The sample taken for sequencing was peripheral blood. These receptors were taken from an elderly man with active or convalescent COVID-19.

J is TRBJ2-1 and V is TRBV3-1 (or the pseudogene TRBV3-2); D perhaps matches TRBD2 (5 bases). Germline V gene lookup returns CDR1 LGHDT and CDR2 YNNKEL (reference sequence). The CDR3 covers 12 residues. V gave up 1 base and J gave up 10 bases, with 8 bases separating them. The CDR3 sequence is CASSQGLREQFF. The CDR3 nucleotides read TGTGCCAGCAGCCAAGGACTAAGAGAGCAGTTCTTC.

V and J are TRBV6-2 or TRBV6-3 and TRBJ2-7; a weak D match, TRBD1 (5 bases). V was cut by 5 bases and J by 2 bases, with 16 bases left in between. The CDR3 loop spans 15 amino acids. Germline V gene data show CDR1 as MNHEY and CDR2 as SVGEGT. DNA for the CDR3: TGTGCCAGCAGTCGCCCGACAGACGGAACCTACGAGCAGTACTTC. Translation gives CASSRPTDGTYEQYF.

The chain carries TRBV6-5 and TRBJ2-7, with 8 bases lining up with TRBD2. This CDR3 has 15 amino acids. With V trimmed by 5 bases and J by 3 bases, 9 bases remained unmatched. The germline V gene encodes CDR1 MNHEY and CDR2 SVGAGI. The CDR3 bases are TGTGCCAGCAGTACCATAGCGGGAAGTAGCTACGAGCAGTACTTC. This sequence encodes CASSTIAGSSYEQYF.

CDR3 DNA sequence: TGCGCCAGCAGCCAAGGACAGGTGGTTGATGAAAAACTGTTTTTT. Protein sequence: CASSQGQVVDEKLFF. J is TRBJ1-4 and V is TRBV4-3; tentatively, D is TRBD1 (6 bases). Deletions cut 1 base from V and 6 bases from J, with 12 bases between. Germline V gives CDR1 LGHNA, CDR2 YSLEER. The length of the CDR3 is 15 residues.

The chain is built from TRBV2 and TRBJ1-2; TRBD1 might be the D (5 bases). Trimming shortened V by 6 bases and J by 1 base, and 12 bases separated the two germline ends. Germline CDR1 reads SNHLY; CDR2 reads FYNNEI. This CDR3 has 14 residues. CDR3 protein: CASSPIQVNYGYTF. As DNA, the CDR3 is TGTGCCAGCAGCCCTATACAGGTTAACTATGGCTACACCTTC.

J is TRBJ1-2 and V is TRBV6-5; 8 bases are a match to TRBD1. Germline trimming cut 5 bases from V and 2 bases from J; bases unmatched to any gene: 4. The CDR3 spans 14 residues. Germline V gene sequence: CDR1 MNHEY, CDR2 SVGAGI. The CDR3, as DNA: TGTGCCAGCAGTCGGGACAGGCAGAACTATGGCTACACCTTC. Its protein product is CASSRDRQNYGYTF.

The genes are TRBV11-2 and TRBJ2-7; 8 bases match TRBD2. The CDR3 is made up of 15 amino acids. The ends lost 5 bases at V and 4 bases at J; junction bases unmatched: 10. Germline V gene data show CDR1 as SGHAT and CDR2 as FQNNGV. The CDR3 region is CASSHPGGGRYEQYF. The CDR3 DNA sequence: TGTGCCAGCAGCCACCCCGGGGGCGGGAGGTACGAGCAGTACTTC.

The chain is built from TRBV2 and TRBJ2-1, with D hard to call. The CDR3 is made up of 11 amino acids. Germline loops: CDR1 SNHLY, CDR2 FYNNEI. Trimming removed 3 bases from V and 8 bases from J, with 5 bases in between. The CDR3 bases are TGTGCCAGCAGTGATATCGATGAGCAGTTCTTC. It specifies CASSDIDEQFF. The entire variable domain, with the rest obtained from reference TRBV2 and TRBJ2-1, is as follows: EPEVTQTPSHQVTQMGQEVILRCVPISNHLYFYWYRQILGQKVEFLVSFYNNEISEKSEIFDDQFSVERPDGSNFTLKIRSTKLEDSAMYFCASSDIDEQFFGPGTRLTVL.

The rearrangement joins TRBV12-3 or TRBV12-4 to TRBJ2-1, with D maybe TRBD1 (5 bases). Between the trimmed V and J ends, which lost 8 bases and 8 bases, there was a span of 13 bases. CDR3 size: 12 residues. CDR3 loop: CASGRQGDEQFF. The CDR3 nucleotides read TGTGCCAGCGGACGGCAGGGCGATGAGCAGTTCTTC.

This clone was observed a single time. This chain uses TRBV5-1 with TRBJ2-6; no clear D gene. The germline CDR1 and CDR2 sequences are SGHRS and YFSETQ. The CDR3 extends over 14 amino acids. V was clipped by 3 bases and J by 2 bases, with 6 bases between them. The CDR3 DNA sequence: TGCGCCAGCAGCTCCGAGGCTGGGGCCAACGTCCTGACTTTC. Translation gives CASSSEAGANVLTF.

This clone turned up a few times. The J gene is TRBJ2-1, the V gene TRBV4-1; possible D gene TRBD1, 7 bases. V was clipped by 4 bases and J by 8 bases, with 12 bases between them. Germline CDR1 MGHRA, CDR2 YSYEKL. The CDR3 runs 13 residues. The CDR3 loop reads CASSLEGAYEQFF. CDR3 DNA sequence: TGCGCCAGCAGCCTGGAGGGGGCCTATGAGCAGTTCTTC.

The chain couples TRBV7-7 to TRBJ2-1, with 15 bases that match TRBD2. The CDR3 totals 16 residues. In germline, CDR1 is SSHAT, CDR2 FNYEAQ (reference sequence). Unmatched junction bases numbered 4, after V lost 3 bases and J lost 7 bases. CDR3 bases: TGTGCCAGCAGCTTGATAGGACTAGCGGGAGGGAATGAGCAGTTCTTC. Translation: CASSLIGLAGGNEQFF.

The sample holds a few counts of this clone. The CDR3 bases are TGTGCCAGCAGCTTCGTAGGGACAGATGAAAAACTGTTTTTT. Translated, it gives CASSFVGTDEKLFF. J is TRBJ1-4 and V is TRBV7-9; 7 nucleotides match TRBD1. Per germline, CDR1 SEHNR and CDR2 FQNEAQ (reference sequence). CDR3 length: 14 residues. After removal of 3 bases from V and 6 bases from J, the junction contained 4 bases not matched to a gene.

This clone was seen a few times. V usage is TRBV27 and J usage is TRBJ2-3, with 7 bases matching TRBD1. The junction had 9 bases not matched to a gene; V was cut back by 3 bases and J by 6 bases. The CDR3 length is 15 residues. Germline-derived CDR1 and CDR2 are MNHEY and SMNVEV (reference sequence). CDR3 sequence: CASSFVGQAVDTQYF. CDR3 DNA sequence: TGTGCCAGCAGTTTTGTAGGACAGGCGGTGGATACGCAGTATTTT.

The table lists this clone with a few counts. The chain couples TRBV7-9 to TRBJ2-5; maybe TRBD1 (7 bases). The CDR3 contains 13 residues. The V and J ends lost 4 bases and 5 bases respectively, with 11 bases between them. CDR1 and CDR2 from the germline V gene are SEHNR and FQNEAQ (reference sequence). CDR3 loop: CASSSPGGETQYF. The CDR3 coding sequence is TGTGCCAGCAGCTCTCCAGGGGGGGAGACCCAGTACTTC. The full variable domain, in which reference TRBV7-9 and TRBJ2-5 provide the parts outside the CDR3, is DTGVSQNPRHKITKRGQNVTFRCDPISEHNRLYWYRQTLGQGPEFLTYFQNEAQLEKSRLLSDRFSAERPKGSFSTLEIQRTEQGDSAMYLCASSSPGGETQYFGPGTRLLVL.

The chain uses TRBV27 and TRBJ2-1; 9 nucleotides agree with TRBD2. Germline lookup yields CDR1 MNHEY and CDR2 SMNVEV (reference sequence). J was trimmed by 3 bases and V by 7 bases; bases with no gene match: 10. This CDR3 has 16 amino acids. The CDR3 loop is CASKRAGGGVYNEQFF. The CDR3 nucleotides are TGTGCCAGCAAGAGAGCGGGAGGAGGGGTCTACAATGAGCAGTTCTTC.

This clone showed up just once. The rearrangement joins TRBV18 to TRBJ2-7; TRBD2 agrees at 11 bases. V lost 3 bases to trimming and J lost 0 bases; unmatched junction nucleotides: 4. The CDR3 is made up of 16 amino acids. The germline V gene encodes CDR1 KGHSH and CDR2 LQKENI. CDR3 sequence reads: CASSPAGLADSYEQYF. The CDR3 DNA reads as TGTGCCAGCTCACCCGCGGGACTAGCGGACTCCTACGAGCAGTACTTC.

This clone was detected once. The chain combines TRBV28 with TRBJ1-6; TRBD1 agrees at 8 bases. The junction had 11 bases not matched to a gene; V was cut back by 6 bases and J by 10 bases. The CDR3 consists of 15 residues. CDR1 is MDHEN, CDR2 SYDVKM, per germline. The DNA for the CDR3 is TGTGCCAGCAGCCTCCCGGGACAGGTACACTCACCCCTCCACTTT. It codes for CASSLPGQVHSPLHF. The whole variable domain, filled in from reference TRBV28 and TRBJ1-6, reads DVKVTQSSRYLVKRTGEKVFLECVQDMDHENMFWYRQDPGLGLRLIYFSYDVKMKEKGDIPEGYSVSREKKERFSLILESASTNQTSMYLCASSLPGQVHSPLHFGNGTRLTVT.

This clone was seen more than once but under ten times. The J gene is TRBJ2-1, the V gene TRBV5-4; the match to TRBD2 covers 9 bases. CDR3 length: 15 residues. Germline V gene data show CDR1 as SGHNT and CDR2 as YYREEE (reference sequence). V dropped 4 bases and J dropped 5; count of bases not matched to a gene: 7. The CDR3 DNA reads as TGTGCCAGCAGCCAAAGACTAGCGGAAGACAATGAGCAGTTCTTC. Translated: CASSQRLAEDNEQFF. Supplemented by reference TRBV5-4 and TRBJ2-1, the full variable domain reads ETGVTQSPTHLIKTRGQQVTLRCSSQSGHNTVSWYQQALGQGPQFIFQYYREEENGRGNFPPRFSGLQFPNYSSELNVNALELDDSALYLCASSQRLAEDNEQFFGPGTRLTVL.

The chain's CDR3 is CASSFTQGTDTQYF. The CDR3 DNA follows: TGTGCCAGTAGTTTCACCCAGGGGACAGATACGCAGTATTTT. This sequence joins TRBV19 and TRBJ2-3; D is possibly TRBD1 (6 bases). Germline V gene sequence: CDR1 LNHDA, CDR2 SQIVND (reference sequence). The ends were cut back, 5 bases at V and 3 bases at J, with 12 bases in the middle. The CDR3 has 14 amino acids.

This clone has only a few counts. The rearrangement joins TRBV15 to TRBJ2-5; 9 bases align to TRBD2. The V gene end was trimmed by 1 base and the J gene end by 5 bases; junction bases not matched to a gene: 5. Germline V gene data show CDR1 as LNHNV and CDR2 as YYDKDF (reference sequence). The CDR3 covers 15 residues. As DNA, the CDR3 is TGTGCCACCAGCAGAGCGGGACTAGCAGCGGAGACCCAGTACTTC. Residues: CATSRAGLAAETQYF. The full variable domain, with the rest looked up from reference TRBV15 and TRBJ2-5, is DAMVIQNPRYQVTQFGKPVTLSCSQTLNHNVMYWYQQKSSQAPKLLFHYYDKDFNNEADTPDNFQSRRPNTSFCFLDIRSPGLGDTAMYLCATSRAGLAAETQYFGPGTRLLVL.

This chain uses TRBV3-1 (or the pseudogene TRBV3-2) with TRBJ1-5, with 8 positions matching TRBD1. Germline loops: CDR1 LGHDT, CDR2 YNNKEL (reference sequence). The CDR3 covers 16 residues. V shed 1 base, J shed 0 bases, and the junction held 2 bases outside the gene matches. The CDR3: CASSQGTGISNQPQHF. The CDR3 region has the DNA TGTGCCAGCAGCCAAGGGACAGGGATTAGCAATCAGCCCCAGCATTTT.

V usage is TRBV3-1 (or the pseudogene TRBV3-2) and J usage is TRBJ1-6; D is unresolved. This CDR3 has 14 residues. Germline CDR1 is LGHDT and CDR2 is YNNKEL (reference sequence). Trimming stripped 4 bases from V and 7 bases from J, with 11 bases between. Here the CDR3 reads CASSLGGENSPLHF. As DNA, the CDR3 is TGTGCCAGCAGCCTAGGTGGAGAAAATTCACCCCTCCACTTT.